This TCR beta chain was retrieved from a study of regulatory T cells in long-lasting Graves disease. General study results and limits: A greater number of public clonotypes (fewer than 3,000) was shared by persistent patients than by new patients (roughly 930). Persistent Graves' patients had lower TCR diversity than newly diagnosed ones.

Combining iRepertoire HTBI primers with Arm-PCR of CDR3 regions, the authors built TCR beta libraries. MiXCR, applied by TCRdb to the multiplex PCR reads, yields one record per CDR3 protein. The table has around 400,000 distinct CDR3 sequences, around 20% seen once. Sample time point: persistent/refractory GD, antithyroid drugs over 5 years with positive TRAb. From RNA extracted from PBMCs, the TCR library was made. Each of the patients was recruited from an endocrinology department situated in Xi'an, China. EDTA tubes received about 9.3 milliliters of collected peripheral blood. This CDR3 region has 14 residues. Trimming shortened V by 2 bases and J by 2 bases, and 7 bases separated the two germline ends. Germline CDR1 MNHNS, CDR2 SASEGT. This clonotype was recorded at least ten times. Its antigen is currently unknown.

V gene TRBV6-1 combines with J gene TRBJ1-5; unclear D gene. The clonotype originates from a female donor with Graves disease. Material: peripheral blood mononuclear cells (PBMCs), obtained when the disease was refractory, from a patient treated with antithyroid drugs. Here the CDR3 reads CASSENGGNQPQHF. CDR3 DNA sequence: TGTGCCAGCAGTGAAAATGGTGGCAATCAGCCCCAGCATTTT.